This T cell receptor beta chain derives from a study of blood T cell repertoires in COVID-19. As for the study in general: Donors in the United States, Italy and Spain gave samples during acute or convalescent COVID-19. T cells, B-cell-depleted T cells, or PBMCs supplied cDNA or gDNA.

As processed by the authors: Amplification of reference gene primers was used by the study to estimate nucleated cell counts. Clones were read by immunoSEQ multiplex PCR, and TCRdb kept only the in-frame ones, dropping some. V and J calls and clone size are copied from that table; D and trimming were computed from the DNA. Here the sample spans about 200,000 clones, about nine tenths being singletons. Trimming removed 0 bases from V and 4 bases from J; junction bases left unmatched: 4. Germline V gives CDR1 ENHRY, CDR2 SYGVKD. This CDR3 is built from 16 residues. Sequenced sample: peripheral blood. V and J are TRBV10-3 and TRBJ1-3; 9 bases are shared with TRBD1. This receptor was taken from a man in his forties with acute or convalescent COVID-19. DNA of the CDR3: TGTGCCATCAGTGAGTCCGGGACAGGGACGGGAAACACCATATATTTT. Translated, it gives CAISESGTGTGNTIYF.